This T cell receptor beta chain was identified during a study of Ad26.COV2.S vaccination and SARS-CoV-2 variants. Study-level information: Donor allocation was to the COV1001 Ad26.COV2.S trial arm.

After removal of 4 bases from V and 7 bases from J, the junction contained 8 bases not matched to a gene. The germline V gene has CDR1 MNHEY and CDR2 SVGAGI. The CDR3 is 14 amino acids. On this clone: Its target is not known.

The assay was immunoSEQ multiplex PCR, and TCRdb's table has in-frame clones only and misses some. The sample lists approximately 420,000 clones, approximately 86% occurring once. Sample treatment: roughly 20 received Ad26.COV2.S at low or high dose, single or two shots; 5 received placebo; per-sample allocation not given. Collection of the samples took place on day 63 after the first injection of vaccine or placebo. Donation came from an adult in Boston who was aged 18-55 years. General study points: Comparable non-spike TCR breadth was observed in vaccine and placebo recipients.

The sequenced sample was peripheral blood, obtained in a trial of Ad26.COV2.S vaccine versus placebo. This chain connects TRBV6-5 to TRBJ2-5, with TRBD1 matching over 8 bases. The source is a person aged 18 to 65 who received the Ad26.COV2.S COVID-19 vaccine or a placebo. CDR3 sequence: CASSSGQGTATQYF. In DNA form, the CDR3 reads TGTGCCAGCAGTTCTGGACAGGGTACAGCGACCCAGTACTTC.